Below, one T cell receptor beta chain is given with its context. The antigen is unknown. This specimen belongs to a study of Ad26.COV2.S vaccination and SARS-CoV-2 variants. Points from the study as a whole: Those who received the vaccine showed greater spike-specific TCR breadth than those given placebo.

Generated by immunoSEQ multiplex PCR, the TCRdb table keeps only in-frame clones and is missing some. The sample holds some 290,000 clones, 86% seen once. Described treatment: 19 received Ad26.COV2.S at low or high dose, single or two shots; about 5 received placebo; per-sample allocation not given. Day 63 after the first injection of vaccine or placebo was the sampling time. This CDR3 comprises 17 residues. The V end was cut by 2 bases, the J end by 0 bases, with 16 bases between. Germline values: CDR1 SGHAT, CDR2 FQNNGV. This clonotype originated in a person between 18 and 65 years old who received the Ad26.COV2.S COVID-19 vaccine or a placebo. The specimen was peripheral blood, collected in a trial of Ad26.COV2.S vaccine versus placebo. This rearrangement joins TRBV11-2 to TRBJ1-1, with D possibly being TRBD1 (5 bases). CDR3: CASSLQGFRELNTEAFF. Here the CDR3 DNA reads TGTGCCAGCAGCTTACAGGGTTTTCGGGAACTGAACACTGAAGCTTTCTTT.